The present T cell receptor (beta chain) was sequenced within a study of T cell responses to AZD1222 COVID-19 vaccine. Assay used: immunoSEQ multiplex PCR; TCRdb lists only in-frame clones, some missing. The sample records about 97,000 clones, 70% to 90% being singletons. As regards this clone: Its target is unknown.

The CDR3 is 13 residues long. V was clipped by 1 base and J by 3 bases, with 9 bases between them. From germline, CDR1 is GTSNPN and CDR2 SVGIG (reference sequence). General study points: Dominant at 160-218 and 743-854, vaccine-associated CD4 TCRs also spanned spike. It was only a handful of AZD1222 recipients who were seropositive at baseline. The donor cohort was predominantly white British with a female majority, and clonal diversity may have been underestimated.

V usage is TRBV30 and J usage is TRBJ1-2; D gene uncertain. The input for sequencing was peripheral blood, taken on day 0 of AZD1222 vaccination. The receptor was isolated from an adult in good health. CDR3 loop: CAWSGSGDYGYTF. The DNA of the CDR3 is TGTGCCTGGAGTGGTTCTGGGGACTATGGCTACACCTTC.